The T cell receptor (beta chain) under discussion was sequenced for a study of early T cells in non-severe SARS-CoV-2 infection. Study-wide context: Unsorted whole-blood RNA was sequenced in bulk, leaving chains unpaired.

The table lists this clonotype with many counts. Per the germline V gene, CDR1 is LNHNV and CDR2 is YYDKDF (reference sequence). The CDR3 totals 16 residues. The V segment lost 0 bases and the J segment 4 bases; nucleotides outside the gene matches: 8. Researchers attached unique molecular identifiers to individual cDNA molecules. One entry per CDR3 protein results from TCRdb running MiXCR on the 5' RACE reads. The sample lists some 60,000 distinct CDR3 sequences; under 10% were seen once. Sequenced sample: whole blood. The chain couples TRBV15 to TRBJ2-5; the match to TRBD2 covers 7 bases. This TCR came from an adult who was a healthcare worker with PCR-confirmed SARS-CoV-2 infection or an uninfected control (not recorded which). The CDR3 DNA follows: TGTGCCACCAGCAGAGAGCTAGCGGTAGGAGGAGAGACCCAGTACTTC. Translation: CATSRELAVGGETQYF.